The 29 T cell receptor beta chains in this list originate from one sample, sequenced in a study of blood T cell repertoires in COVID-19. Some clones are missing from TCRdb's copy, which holds only in-frame ones; the method was immunoSEQ multiplex PCR. The data hold 97,000 or so clones, with about 86% observed a single time. The material sequenced was peripheral blood. These receptors came from a man in his 60s with acute or convalescent COVID-19.

This sequence joins TRBV2 and TRBJ1-6; D is ambiguous. The CDR3 is 15 residues long. CDR1 SNHLY and CDR2 FYNNEI come from the germline V gene. The V end was cut by 3 bases, the J end by 5 bases, with 11 bases between. CDR3 residues: CASSEEWGDNSPLHF. In DNA form, the CDR3 reads TGTGCCAGCAGTGAGGAATGGGGAGATAATTCACCCCTCCACTTT.

This chain uses TRBV5-4 with TRBJ1-1; D is unresolved. Looked up from germline, CDR1 is SGHNT and CDR2 is YYREEE (reference sequence). Trimming left V 7 bases short and J 5 bases short, with 9 bases between. There are 11 residues in the CDR3. The CDR3 DNA follows: TGTGCCAGCGGGCAGGCGACTGAAGCTTTCTTT. Amino acids: CASGQATEAFF.

V usage is TRBV4-3 and J usage is TRBJ2-1; 7 nucleotides line up with TRBD2. V was clipped by 1 base and J by 4 bases; unmatched bases: 4. This CDR3 has 15 amino acids. From germline, CDR1 is LGHNA and CDR2 YSLEER. This CDR3 reads CASSQGAGRYNEQFF. The CDR3 region has the DNA TGCGCCAGCAGCCAAGGAGCGGGACGATACAATGAGCAGTTCTTC.

The chain uses TRBV29-1 and TRBJ1-6; no clear D. The CDR3 loop spans 13 amino acids. Trimming shortened V by 4 bases and J by 10 bases, and 14 bases separated the two germline ends. CDR1 SQVTM and CDR2 ANQGSEA come from the germline V gene. The CDR3 sequence is CSVVVSEGSPLHF. CDR3 bases: TGCAGCGTTGTTGTATCAGAGGGCTCACCCCTCCACTTT.

The V gene is TRBV19, the J gene TRBJ2-2; no reliable D call. The germline V and J ends were trimmed by 10 bases and 4 bases, with 10 bases remaining between them. CDR3 size: 12 residues. CDR1 is LNHDA and CDR2 is SQIVND in the germline V gene (reference sequence). This chain's CDR3 is CATHRGTGELFF. The CDR3 region has the DNA TGTGCCACGCACCGCGGCACCGGGGAGCTGTTTTTT.

This chain uses TRBV9 with TRBJ2-2; tentatively, D is TRBD2 (6 bases). The CDR3 sequence is 17 residues long. CDR1 SGDLS and CDR2 YYNGEE come from the germline V gene. With 0 bases removed from V and 2 bases from J, the gap between germline ends came to 14 bases. The CDR3 here is CASSVARDSRNTGELFF. The CDR3 nucleotides read TGTGCCAGCAGCGTAGCCCGGGACTCCCGAAACACCGGGGAGCTGTTTTTT.

This clone was seen many times. The gene calls are TRBV6-2 or TRBV6-3 and TRBJ2-7; TRBD2 is a possible D gene (6 bases). This CDR3 spans 14 amino acids. V was trimmed by 6 bases and J by 2 bases, leaving 14 bases between them. CDR1 and CDR2 from the germline V gene are MNHEY and SVGEGT. CDR3 protein: CASSSRRGTYEQYF. CDR3 DNA: TGTGCCAGCAGCTCCAGGAGGGGCACCTACGAGCAGTACTTC.

This clone is a singleton in its sample. The chain combines TRBV5-6 with TRBJ1-2, with D possibly matching TRBD1 (6 bases). Trimming took 0 bases from V and 2 from J, leaving 14 bases between them. Per germline, CDR1 SGHDT and CDR2 YYEEEE. CDR3 length: 16 amino acids. CDR3 DNA sequence: TGTGCCAGCAGCTTGGCCGGACAGACAAAGAACTATGGCTACACCTTC. Its translation is CASSLAGQTKNYGYTF. Full variable domain (remainder filled in from reference TRBV5-6 and TRBJ1-2): DAGVTQSPTHLIKTRGQQVTLRCSPKSGHDTVSWYQQALGQGPQFIFQYYEEEERQRGNFPDRFSGHQFPNYSSELNVNALLLGDSALYLCASSLAGQTKNYGYTFGSGTRLTVV.

The gene calls are TRBV5-6 and TRBJ2-1; D is uncertain. Germline lookup yields CDR1 SGHDT and CDR2 YYEEEE. Trimming stripped 1 base from V and 5 bases from J, with 7 bases between. This CDR3 spans 13 amino acids. The CDR3 is CASSLIQDNEQFF. CDR3 in DNA: TGTGCCAGCAGCTTGATCCAGGACAATGAGCAGTTCTTC.

This clone has more than one count but fewer than ten. This chain connects TRBV11-2 to TRBJ2-1; 9 bases agree with TRBD2. The CDR3 spans 16 residues. Per germline, CDR1 SGHAT and CDR2 FQNNGV. V trimming: 5 bases; J trimming: 14 bases; junction bases outside the gene matches: 19. The CDR3 sequence is CASSPRGAGGQEKEFF. CDR3 nucleotides: TGTGCCAGCAGCCCCCGGGGAGCGGGGGGCCAAGAGAAGGAGTTCTTC.

This chain links TRBV27 with TRBJ2-5; 10 bases line up with TRBD2. Germline V gene data show CDR1 as MNHEY and CDR2 as SMNVEV (reference sequence). The J segment lost 5 bases and the V segment lost 3 bases, leaving 6 bases of the junction unmatched. This CDR3 comprises 15 residues. Written as DNA, the CDR3 is TGTGCCAGCAGTTTCCACGGGACTAGCGAGGAGACCCAGTACTTC. This codes for CASSFHGTSEETQYF.

The CDR3 reads CASSQTLGTNPKAEQYF. CDR3 sequence (DNA): TGTGCCAGCAGCCAAACCCTCGGGACTAACCCAAAGGCCGAGCAGTACTTC. The chain combines TRBV4-2 with TRBJ2-7; TRBD2 agrees at 7 bases. Trimming took 2 bases from V and 6 from J; bases not matched to a gene: 16. This CDR3 is built from 17 residues. Germline V gene lookup returns CDR1 LGHNA and CDR2 YNFKEQ.

The V gene is TRBV10-3, the J gene TRBJ2-2; possibly TRBD1 for D (5 bases). The CDR3 is made up of 15 amino acids. The V and J ends lost 4 bases and 0 bases respectively, with 9 bases between them. Germline CDR1 and CDR2: ENHRY and SYGVKD. CDR3 DNA: TGTGCCATCAGTGGGACATTCGCGAACACCGGGGAGCTGTTTTTT. It codes for CAISGTFANTGELFF.

The chain combines TRBV7-2 with TRBJ1-1; D gene uncertain. Germline assignment: CDR1 SGHTA and CDR2 FQGNSA. The ends were cut back, 4 bases at V and 4 bases at J, with 13 bases in the middle. CDR3 length: 14 amino acids. The CDR3 DNA follows: TGTGCCAGCAGCTGGAGCCGGGTAGGCACTGAAGCTTTCTTT. It is translated as CASSWSRVGTEAFF.

The chain carries TRBV7-9 and TRBJ2-2; a possible D gene is TRBD1 (6 bases). This CDR3 has 17 residues. V was pared by 7 bases and J by 2 bases, with 20 bases between. Germline values: CDR1 SEHNR, CDR2 FQNEAQ (reference sequence). The CDR3, as DNA: TGTGCCAGCACCCCAGAGCAAGGCAGGGGTAACACCGGGGAGCTGTTTTTT. This gives the protein CASTPEQGRGNTGELFF.

V and J are TRBV29-1 and TRBJ2-7; D perhaps matches TRBD1 (6 bases). Germline CDR1 reads SQVTM; CDR2 reads ANQGSEA. V was cut by 1 base and J by 0 bases, with 13 bases left in between. The length of the CDR3 is 15 residues. The chain's CDR3 is CSVEGLGQTSYEQYF. The DNA of the CDR3 is TGCAGCGTTGAAGGTCTTGGACAGACCTCCTACGAGCAGTACTTC.

The count of this clone is one. CDR3 in amino acids: CASSQGQGAGNTIYF. CDR3 bases: TGCGCCAGCAGCCAAGGTCAAGGGGCTGGAAACACCATATATTTT. The chain couples TRBV4-3 to TRBJ1-3; a weak D match, TRBD1 (5 bases). The V end lost 1 base, the J end lost 2 bases, and 9 bases lay between the germline ends. CDR1 is LGHNA and CDR2 is YSLEER in the germline V gene. The CDR3 sequence is 15 residues long.

This rearrangement joins TRBV18 to TRBJ2-1, with TRBD2 matching 7 bases. The CDR3 sequence is 17 residues long. Germline V lookup: CDR1 KGHSH, CDR2 LQKENI. V shed 3 bases and J 9 bases; nucleotides not matched to a gene: 17. CDR3 DNA: TGTGCCAGCTCACCCCCGGGACTAAGCGGGGTCGCTTTTGAGCAGTTCTTC. This sequence encodes CASSPPGLSGVAFEQFF.

The chain is built from TRBV6-1 and TRBJ1-4; D is uncertain. V was trimmed by 5 bases and J by 4 bases, leaving 11 bases between them. Germline CDR1 reads MNHNS; CDR2 reads SASEGT. CDR3 size: 14 residues. CDR3 sequence: CASSSTVSNEKLFF. The CDR3 DNA is TGTGCCAGCAGTTCAACCGTCAGTAATGAAAAACTGTTTTTT.

Here the CDR3 DNA reads TGCAGCGTTGAAAGGAGACTCATGAACACTGAAGCTTTCTTT. Residues: CSVERRLMNTEAFF. V is TRBV29-1 and J is TRBJ1-1, with D hard to call. The CDR3 length is 14 residues. Germline lookup yields CDR1 SQVTM and CDR2 ANQGSEA. Trimming stripped 2 bases from V and 0 bases from J, with 10 bases between.

The gene calls are TRBV7-3 and TRBJ2-1, with 8 bases matching TRBD2. CDR1 is SGHTA and CDR2 is FQGTGA in the germline V gene. The CDR3 contains 17 residues. V was clipped by 5 bases and J by 6 bases; unmatched bases: 15. CDR3 loop: CASSPNGVGGGSNEQFF. For the CDR3, the DNA is TGTGCCAGCAGCCCAAATGGTGTCGGCGGGGGGTCCAATGAGCAGTTCTTC.

The chain uses TRBV3-1 (or the pseudogene TRBV3-2) and TRBJ2-1; 11 bases match TRBD2. CDR1 and CDR2 from the germline V gene are LGHDT and YNNKEL (reference sequence). The CDR3 is 15 residues long. V trimming: 5 bases; J trimming: 4 bases; junction bases outside the gene matches: 4. CDR3 in amino acids: CASSELAGVYNEQFF. CDR3 nucleotide sequence: TGTGCCAGCAGCGAACTAGCGGGAGTATACAATGAGCAGTTCTTC.

V and J are TRBV5-6 and TRBJ2-7, with 7 bases matching TRBD1. The junction had 7 bases not matched to a gene; V was cut back by 1 base and J by 3 bases. Germline loops: CDR1 SGHDT, CDR2 YYEEEE. The CDR3 spans 15 residues. The CDR3 nucleotides read TGTGCCAGCAGCTTGTACGGGACAGAGATCTACGAGCAGTACGTC. It codes for CASSLYGTEIYEQYV.

The V call is TRBV11-2, the J call TRBJ2-1; 9 bases agree with TRBD1. In germline, CDR1 is SGHAT, CDR2 FQNNGV. Trimming at V came to 5 bases and at J to 1 base, leaving 3 bases not matched to a gene. This CDR3 is built from 15 residues. The CDR3 bases are TGTGCCAGCAGCCCTGACAGGGGGTCCTACAATGAGCAGTTCTTC. Translation: CASSPDRGSYNEQFF.

This clone was observed a handful of times. V is TRBV11-3 and J is TRBJ2-6; D ambiguous. Trimming took 1 base from V and 0 from J, leaving 7 bases between them. The CDR3 has 16 amino acids. Germline CDR1 SGHNT, CDR2 YENEEA. CDR3 loop: CASSLGHSSGANVLTF. CDR3 sequence (DNA): TGTGCCAGCAGCTTAGGTCACAGCTCTGGGGCCAACGTCCTGACTTTC. The whole variable domain, remainder taken from reference TRBV11-3 and TRBJ2-6, is EAGVVQSPRYKIIEKKQPVAFWCNPISGHNTLYWYLQNLGQGPELLIRYENEEAVDDSQLPKDRFSAERLKGVDSTLKIQPAELGDSAVYLCASSLGHSSGANVLTFGAGSRLTVL.

The CDR3 here is CASSTSRWGSSIQYF. CDR3 in DNA: TGTGCCAGCAGCACATCAAGGTGGGGCTCGAGCATTCAGTACTTC. The gene calls are TRBV7-2 and TRBJ2-4, with D possibly matching TRBD1 (5 bases). The CDR3 loop spans 15 amino acids. V gave up 5 bases and J gave up 9 bases, with 20 bases separating them. Germline CDR1 and CDR2: SGHTA and FQGNSA. Full variable domain (missing parts from reference TRBV7-2 and TRBJ2-4): GAGVSQSPSNKVTEKGKDVELRCDPISGHTALYWYRQSLGQGLEFLIYFQGNSAPDKSGLPSDRFSAERTGGSVSTLTIQRTQQEDSAVYLCASSTSRWGSSIQYFGAGTRLSVL.

This rearrangement joins TRBV24-1 to TRBJ2-1, with TRBD2 identical over 14 bases. Germline V lookup: CDR1 KGHDR, CDR2 SFDVKD. Trimming at V came to 4 bases and at J to 0 bases, leaving 4 bases not matched to a gene. This CDR3 contains 18 residues. The CDR3, as DNA: TGTGCCACCAGTGACGCCGGGACTAGCGGGAGCTCCTACAATGAGCAGTTCTTC. As protein: CATSDAGTSGSSYNEQFF.

The rearrangement uses TRBV7-2 and TRBJ2-5; D not resolved. The CDR3 has 16 residues. Trimming pared 3 bases from V and 2 bases from J, leaving 16 bases between. Germline CDR1 and CDR2: SGHTA and FQGNSA. The chain's CDR3 is CASSFKRTSAQETQYF. The DNA for the CDR3 is TGTGCCAGCAGCTTCAAGCGAACCTCAGCTCAAGAGACCCAGTACTTC.

The chain joins TRBV9 to TRBJ2-2, with D possibly matching TRBD2 (7 bases). V was shortened by 3 bases and J by 6 bases, with 18 bases between the two germline ends. The CDR3 has 16 residues. CDR1 and CDR2 (germline): SGDLS, YYNGEE. The CDR3 nucleotides read TGTGCCAGCAGCGAGGGGGGGATGACATCAGCCGGGGAGCTGTTTTTT. Protein sequence: CASSEGGMTSAGELFF.